These 2 T cell receptor beta chains share one sample of origin, sequenced in a study of T-cell memory formation after mild COVID-19. TCRdb re-analysed the 5' RACE reads in MiXCR, keeping a single row per CDR3 protein. This sample has hundreds of thousands of distinct CDR3 sequences, with approximately 15% found just once. Sequencing input: PBMCs or a T cell subset sorted from them (not recorded which). The receptor source for this set is an adult woman who had mild COVID-19 (a few samples of this study predate the infection). Cell type and time point are not known.

This chain joins TRBV19 and TRBJ2-1, with 8 bases identical to TRBD1. Germline assignment: CDR1 LNHDA and CDR2 SQIVND (reference sequence). The V and J ends lost 5 bases and 0 bases, in that order; junction bases with no gene match: 6. The CDR3 covers 16 residues. CDR3 coding DNA: TGTGCCAGTAGTTTTAGGACAGGGAACTCCTACAATGAGCAGTTCTTC. It encodes CASSFRTGNSYNEQFF.

This clonotype was seen a handful of times. The chain couples TRBV20-1 to TRBJ2-2; D remains ambiguous. CDR3 length: 14 amino acids. From germline, CDR1 is DFQATT and CDR2 SNEGSKA (reference sequence). V lost 0 bases, J lost 6 bases, and 11 bases lay in between. CDR3: CSARDMTGPGELFF. The CDR3 DNA follows: TGCAGTGCTAGAGATATGACCGGCCCCGGGGAGCTGTTTTTT.